The clone carrying this TCR beta chain was counted a few times. This entry is derived from a study of shared clonotypes between healthy human individuals. Assay used: immunoSEQ multiplex PCR; TCRdb lists only in-frame clones, some missing. The sample records 2 million to 2.5 million clones, 93% being singletons. V was pared by 2 bases and J by 5 bases, with 7 bases between. The CDR3 sequence is 13 residues long. Germline V CDR1 and CDR2: MDHEN, SYDVKM. This TCR was sampled from a man between 18 and 35 years old in good health. Some clones in this sample may be carry-over from other donors' samples. The rearrangement uses TRBV28 and TRBJ1-5; unclear D gene. The sequenced sample was naive CD4+ T cells from PBMCs. The subset here: CD45RA+ positively selected. The CDR3 loop reads CASSLVEYQPQHF. In DNA, the CDR3 is TGTGCCAGCAGTTTAGTGGAGTATCAGCCCCAGCATTTT.